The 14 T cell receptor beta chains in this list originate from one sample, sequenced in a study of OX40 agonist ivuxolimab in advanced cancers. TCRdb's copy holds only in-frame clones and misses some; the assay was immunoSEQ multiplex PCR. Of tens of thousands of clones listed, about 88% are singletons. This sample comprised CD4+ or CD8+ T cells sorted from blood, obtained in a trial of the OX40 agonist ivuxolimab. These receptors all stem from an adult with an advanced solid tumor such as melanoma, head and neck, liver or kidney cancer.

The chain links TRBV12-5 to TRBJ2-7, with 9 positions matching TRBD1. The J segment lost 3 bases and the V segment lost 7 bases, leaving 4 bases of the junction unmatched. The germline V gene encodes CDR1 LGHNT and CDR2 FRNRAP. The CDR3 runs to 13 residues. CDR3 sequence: CASAKDRGYEQYF. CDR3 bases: TGTGCTAGTGCCAAGGACAGGGGCTACGAGCAGTACTTC.

The CDR3 coding sequence is TGTGCCAGCAGCAGGGTCGTGGGGGAGCTGTTTTTT. This encodes CASSRVVGELFF. The gene calls are TRBV9 and TRBJ2-2, with no clear D. This CDR3 is built from 12 residues. Germline CDR1 SGDLS, CDR2 YYNGEE. Trimming pared 4 bases from V and 8 bases from J, leaving 9 bases between.

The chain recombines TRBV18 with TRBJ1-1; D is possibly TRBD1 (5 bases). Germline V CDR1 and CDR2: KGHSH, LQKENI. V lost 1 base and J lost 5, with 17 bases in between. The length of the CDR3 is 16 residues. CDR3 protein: CASSPRGGDVRTEAFF. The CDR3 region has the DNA TGTGCCAGCTCACCACGCGGCGGGGACGTAAGAACTGAAGCTTTCTTT.

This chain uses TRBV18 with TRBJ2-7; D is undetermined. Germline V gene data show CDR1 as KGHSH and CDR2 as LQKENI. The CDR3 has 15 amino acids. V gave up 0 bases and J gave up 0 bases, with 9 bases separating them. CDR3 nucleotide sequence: TGTGCCAGCTCACCACCGCAATCCCACTCCTACGAGCAGTACTTC. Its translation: CASSPPQSHSYEQYF.

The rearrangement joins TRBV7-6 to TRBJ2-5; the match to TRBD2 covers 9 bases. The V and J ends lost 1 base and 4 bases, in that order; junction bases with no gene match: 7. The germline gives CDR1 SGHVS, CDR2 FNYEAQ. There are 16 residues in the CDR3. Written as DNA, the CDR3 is TGTGCCAGCAGCTTAGGAGGCGGGGGGGCTGGAGAGACCCAGTACTTC. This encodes CASSLGGGGAGETQYF.

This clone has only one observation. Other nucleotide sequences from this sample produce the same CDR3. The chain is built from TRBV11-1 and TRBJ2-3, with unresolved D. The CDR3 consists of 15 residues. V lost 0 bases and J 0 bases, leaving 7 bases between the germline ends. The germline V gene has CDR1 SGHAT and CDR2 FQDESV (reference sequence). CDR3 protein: CASSLAAPSTDTQYF. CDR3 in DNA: TGTGCCAGCAGCTTAGCAGCGCCTAGCACAGATACGCAGTATTTT.

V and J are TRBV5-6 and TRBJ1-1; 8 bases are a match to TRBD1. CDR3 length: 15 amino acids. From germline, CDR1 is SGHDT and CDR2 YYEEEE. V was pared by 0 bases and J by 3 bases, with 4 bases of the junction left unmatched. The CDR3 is CASSLGQGFHTEAFF. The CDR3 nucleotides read TGTGCCAGCAGCTTGGGACAGGGGTTCCACACTGAAGCTTTCTTT.

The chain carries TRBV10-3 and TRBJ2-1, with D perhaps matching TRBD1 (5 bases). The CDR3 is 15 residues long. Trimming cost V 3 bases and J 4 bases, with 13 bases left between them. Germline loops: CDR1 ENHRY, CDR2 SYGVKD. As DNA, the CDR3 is TGTGCCATCAGTGAACCCGGACAAATTTACAATGAGCAGTTCTTC. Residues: CAISEPGQIYNEQFF.

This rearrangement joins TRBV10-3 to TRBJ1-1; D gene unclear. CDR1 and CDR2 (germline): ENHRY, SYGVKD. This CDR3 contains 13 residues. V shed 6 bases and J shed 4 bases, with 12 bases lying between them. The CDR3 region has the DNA TGTGCCATCAGCAATTCATCGGTCACTGAAGCTTTCTTT. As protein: CAISNSSVTEAFF.

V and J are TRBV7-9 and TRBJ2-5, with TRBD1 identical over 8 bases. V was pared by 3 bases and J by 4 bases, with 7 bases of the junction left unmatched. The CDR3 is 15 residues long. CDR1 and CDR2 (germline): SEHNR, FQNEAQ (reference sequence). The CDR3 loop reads CASSFWVRGRETQYF. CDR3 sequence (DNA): TGTGCCAGCAGCTTTTGGGTCAGGGGGCGAGAGACCCAGTACTTC.

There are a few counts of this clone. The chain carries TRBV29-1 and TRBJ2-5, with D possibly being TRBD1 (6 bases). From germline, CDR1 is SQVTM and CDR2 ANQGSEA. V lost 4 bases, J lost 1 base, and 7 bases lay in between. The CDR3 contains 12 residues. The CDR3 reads CSVGQVQETQYF. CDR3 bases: TGCAGCGTTGGACAGGTCCAAGAGACCCAGTACTTC.

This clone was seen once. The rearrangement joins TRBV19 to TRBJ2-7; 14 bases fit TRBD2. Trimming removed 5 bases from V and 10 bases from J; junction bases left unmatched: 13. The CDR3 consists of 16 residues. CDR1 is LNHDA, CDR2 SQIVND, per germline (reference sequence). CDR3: CASSPSGTSGRREQYF. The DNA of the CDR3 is TGTGCCAGTAGTCCCTCCGGGACTAGCGGGAGAAGGGAACAGTACTTC.

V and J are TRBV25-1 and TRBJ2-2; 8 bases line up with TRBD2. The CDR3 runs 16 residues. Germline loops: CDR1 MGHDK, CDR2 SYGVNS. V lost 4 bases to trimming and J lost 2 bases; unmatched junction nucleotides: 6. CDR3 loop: CASSVLAALNTGELFF. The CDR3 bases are TGTGCCAGCAGTGTACTAGCGGCCCTTAACACCGGGGAGCTGTTTTTT.

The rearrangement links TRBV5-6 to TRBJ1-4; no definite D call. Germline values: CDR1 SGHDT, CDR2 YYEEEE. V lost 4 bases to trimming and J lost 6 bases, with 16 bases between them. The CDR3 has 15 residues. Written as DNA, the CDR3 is TGTGCCAGCAGCCCGACACATTCAACCCATGAAAAACTGTTTTTT. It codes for CASSPTHSTHEKLFF.